This T cell receptor beta chain is drawn from a study of blood T cell repertoires in COVID-19. Background on the study: Collection of acute and convalescent COVID-19 samples took place in the United States, Italy and Spain. Sources were T cells, B-cell-depleted T cells, or PBMCs; the material itself was cDNA or gDNA.

Per the study methods: For nucleated cells, counts were estimated from reference gene primer amplification. Libraries were prepared by immunoSEQ multiplex PCR; TCRdb keeps only in-frame clonotypes and omits some of them. The D gene and trimming were derived from the DNA, and the V and J assignments and clone size from that table. The sample yields around 150,000 clones, more than 75% seen once. The sequence came from a woman aged 45-65 years with acute or convalescent COVID-19. The sequenced sample was peripheral blood.

CDR3 region: CSLESGTSGNEQFF. In DNA, the CDR3 is TGCAGCCTAGAGAGTGGGACTAGCGGCAATGAGCAGTTCTTC. The genes are TRBV29-1 and TRBJ2-1, with 11 nucleotides matching TRBD2. Germline-derived CDR1 and CDR2 are SQVTM and ANQGSEA. This CDR3 comprises 14 residues. J gave up 6 bases and V 8 bases, and 9 bases lay outside the gene matches.